The source of this TCR beta chain is a study of long-term antiretroviral therapy in people with HIV. This clone has more than one count but fewer than ten. Investigators performed immunoSEQ version v3.0 at survey level. The repertoire was sequenced with immunoSEQ multiplex PCR; TCRdb's copy has only in-frame clones and lacks some. Here the sample spans 33,000 or so clones, roughly 82% being singletons. The specimen was unsorted PBMCs, collected 0.3 years after starting antiretroviral therapy. This receptor was obtained from a man younger than 35 with HIV.

CDR3 residues: CASRRSTGGFSPLHF. The CDR3 DNA sequence: TGTGCCAGCAGGAGAAGCACAGGGGGCTTTTCACCCCTCCACTTT. The chain couples TRBV7-6 to TRBJ1-6; 9 nucleotides align to TRBD1. The CDR3 length is 15 residues. Trimming removed 6 bases from V and 9 bases from J; junction bases left unmatched: 9. Germline CDR1 is SGHVS and CDR2 is FNYEAQ.